What follows describes a single TCR beta chain. A much larger clone sits a single nucleotide away, making a read error possible. The data were taken from a study of read filtering for tumor transcriptome and immune sequencing. This library used roughly 400 ng RNA and molecular barcoded adaptors spanning alpha/delta and beta/gamma chains. One entry per CDR3 protein results from TCRdb running MiXCR on the reads. The sample comprises about 21,000 distinct CDR3 sequences, roughly a fifth of which are singletons, and approximately 25% rests with the top ten. This receptor was identified in a donor aged 40 or over with multiple myeloma. The sequenced material came from a population of CD138-negative cells sorted from bone marrow.

CDR3 nucleotides: TGCGCCAGCAGCCCCCGGACTAGGCCGAACACCGGGGAGCTGTCTTTT. Amino acid sequence: CASSPRTRPNTGELSF. This sequence joins TRBV5-1 and TRBJ2-2, with TRBD2 matching over 7 bases. CDR3 size: 16 residues. CDR1 SGHRS and CDR2 YFSETQ come from the germline V gene.